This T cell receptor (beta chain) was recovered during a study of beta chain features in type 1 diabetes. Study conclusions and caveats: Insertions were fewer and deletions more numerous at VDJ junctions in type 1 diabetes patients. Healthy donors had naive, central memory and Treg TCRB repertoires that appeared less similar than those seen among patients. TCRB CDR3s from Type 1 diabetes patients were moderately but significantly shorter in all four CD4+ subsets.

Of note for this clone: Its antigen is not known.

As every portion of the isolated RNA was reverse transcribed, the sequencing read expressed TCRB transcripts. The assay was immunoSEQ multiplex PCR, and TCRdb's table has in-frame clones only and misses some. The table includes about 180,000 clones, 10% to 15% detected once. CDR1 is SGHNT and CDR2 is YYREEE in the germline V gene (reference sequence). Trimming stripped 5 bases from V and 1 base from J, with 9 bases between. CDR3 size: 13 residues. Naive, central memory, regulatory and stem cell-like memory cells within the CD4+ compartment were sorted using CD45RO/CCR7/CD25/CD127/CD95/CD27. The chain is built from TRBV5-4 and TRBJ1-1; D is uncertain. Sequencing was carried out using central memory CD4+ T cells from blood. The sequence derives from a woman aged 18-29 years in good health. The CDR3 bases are TGTGCCAGCAGGACTCAAGGGAACACTGAAGCTTTCTTT. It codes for CASRTQGNTEAFF.